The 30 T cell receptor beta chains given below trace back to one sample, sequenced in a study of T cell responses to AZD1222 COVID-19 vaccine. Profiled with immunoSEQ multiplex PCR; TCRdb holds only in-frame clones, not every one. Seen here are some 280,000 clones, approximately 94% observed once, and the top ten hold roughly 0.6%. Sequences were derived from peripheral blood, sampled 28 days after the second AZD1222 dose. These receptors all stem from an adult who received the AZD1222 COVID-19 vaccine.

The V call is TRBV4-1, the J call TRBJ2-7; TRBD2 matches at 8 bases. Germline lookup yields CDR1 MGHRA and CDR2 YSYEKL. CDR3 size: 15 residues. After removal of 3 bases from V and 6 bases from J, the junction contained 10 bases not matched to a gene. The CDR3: CASSQGRGGQVEQYF. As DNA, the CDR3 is TGCGCCAGCAGCCAGGGACGGGGGGGCCAAGTCGAGCAGTACTTC.

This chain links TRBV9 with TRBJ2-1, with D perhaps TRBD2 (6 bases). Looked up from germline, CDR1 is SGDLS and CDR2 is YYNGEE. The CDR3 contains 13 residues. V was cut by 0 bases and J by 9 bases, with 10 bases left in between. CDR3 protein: CASSVAGGVEQFF. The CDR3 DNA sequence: TGTGCCAGCAGCGTAGCCGGGGGAGTTGAGCAGTTCTTC. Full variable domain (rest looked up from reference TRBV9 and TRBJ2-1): DSGVTQTPKHLITATGQRVTLRCSPRSGDLSVYWYQQSLDQGLQFLIQYYNGEERAKGNILERFSAQQFPDLHSELNLSSLELGDSALYFCASSVAGGVEQFFGPGTRLTVL.

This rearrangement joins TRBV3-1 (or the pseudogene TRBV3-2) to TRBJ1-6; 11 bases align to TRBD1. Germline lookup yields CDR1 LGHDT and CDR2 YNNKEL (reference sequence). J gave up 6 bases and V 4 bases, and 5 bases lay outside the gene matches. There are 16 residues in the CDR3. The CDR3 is CASSLGQGAANSPLHF. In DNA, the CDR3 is TGTGCCAGCAGCCTTGGACAGGGGGCGGCTAATTCACCCCTCCACTTT.

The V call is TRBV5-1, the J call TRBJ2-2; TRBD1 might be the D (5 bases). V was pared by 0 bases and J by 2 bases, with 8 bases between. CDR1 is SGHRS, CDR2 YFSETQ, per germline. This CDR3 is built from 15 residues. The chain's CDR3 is CASSLDRSNTGELFF. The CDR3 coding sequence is TGCGCCAGCAGCTTGGACAGGTCTAACACCGGGGAGCTGTTTTTT.

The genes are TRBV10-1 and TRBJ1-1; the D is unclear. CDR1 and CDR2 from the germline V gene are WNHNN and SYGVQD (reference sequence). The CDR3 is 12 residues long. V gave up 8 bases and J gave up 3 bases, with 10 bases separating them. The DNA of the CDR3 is TGCGCCAGCCGGGTCTCGGACACTGAAGCTTTCTTT. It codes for CASRVSDTEAFF.

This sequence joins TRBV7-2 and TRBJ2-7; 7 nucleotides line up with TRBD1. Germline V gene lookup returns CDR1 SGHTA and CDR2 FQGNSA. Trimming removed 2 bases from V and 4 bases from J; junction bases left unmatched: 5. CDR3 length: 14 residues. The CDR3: CASSLTRGSYEQYF. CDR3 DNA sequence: TGTGCCAGCAGCTTAACCAGGGGGTCTTACGAGCAGTACTTC.

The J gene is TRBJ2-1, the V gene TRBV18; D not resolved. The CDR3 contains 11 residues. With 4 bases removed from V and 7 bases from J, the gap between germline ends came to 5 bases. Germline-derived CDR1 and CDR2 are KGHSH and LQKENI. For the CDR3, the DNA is TGTGCCAGCTCACTCCAGAATGAGCAGTTCTTC. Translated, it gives CASSLQNEQFF. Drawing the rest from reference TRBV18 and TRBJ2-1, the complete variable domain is NAGVMQNPRHLVRRRGQEARLRCSPMKGHSHVYWYRQLPEEGLKFMVYLQKENIIDESGMPKERFSAEFPKEGPSILRIQQVVRGDSAAYFCASSLQNEQFFGPGTRLTVL.

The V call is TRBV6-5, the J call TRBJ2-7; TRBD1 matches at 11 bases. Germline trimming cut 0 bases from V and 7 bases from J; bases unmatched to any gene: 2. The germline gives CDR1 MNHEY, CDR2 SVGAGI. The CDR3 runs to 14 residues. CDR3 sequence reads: CASSYSDRGLEQYF. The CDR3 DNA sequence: TGTGCCAGCAGTTACTCGGACAGGGGGCTTGAGCAGTACTTC.

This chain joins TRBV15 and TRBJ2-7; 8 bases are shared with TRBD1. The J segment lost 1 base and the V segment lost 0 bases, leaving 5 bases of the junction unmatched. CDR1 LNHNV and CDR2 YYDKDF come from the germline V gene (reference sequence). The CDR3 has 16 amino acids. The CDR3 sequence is CATSRDRGTGSYEQYF. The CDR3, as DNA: TGTGCCACCAGCAGAGATCGGGGGACAGGTTCCTACGAGCAGTACTTC. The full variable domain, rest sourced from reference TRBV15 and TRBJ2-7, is DAMVIQNPRYQVTQFGKPVTLSCSQTLNHNVMYWYQQKSSQAPKLLFHYYDKDFNNEADTPDNFQSRRPNTSFCFLDIRSPGLGDTAMYLCATSRDRGTGSYEQYFGPGTRLTVT.

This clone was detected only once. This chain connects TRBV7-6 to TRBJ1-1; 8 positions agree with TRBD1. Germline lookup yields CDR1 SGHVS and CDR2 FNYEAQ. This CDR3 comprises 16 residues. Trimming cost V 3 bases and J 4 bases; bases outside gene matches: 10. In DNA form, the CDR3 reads TGTGCCAGCAGCTTGGGGGGACAGGACGGTGGCACTGAAGCTTTCTTT. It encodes CASSLGGQDGGTEAFF.

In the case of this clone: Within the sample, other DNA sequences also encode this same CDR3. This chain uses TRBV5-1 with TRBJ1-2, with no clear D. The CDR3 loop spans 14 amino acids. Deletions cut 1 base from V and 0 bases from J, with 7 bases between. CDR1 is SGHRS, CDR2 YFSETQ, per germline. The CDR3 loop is CASSLMGANYGYTF. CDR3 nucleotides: TGCGCCAGCAGCTTGATGGGAGCTAACTATGGCTACACCTTC.

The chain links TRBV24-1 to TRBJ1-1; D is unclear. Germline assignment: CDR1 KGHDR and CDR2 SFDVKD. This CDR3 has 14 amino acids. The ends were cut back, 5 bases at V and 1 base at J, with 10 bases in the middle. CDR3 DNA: TGTGCCACCAGTGCCGGTCGGACGAACACTGAAGCTTTCTTT. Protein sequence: CATSAGRTNTEAFF.

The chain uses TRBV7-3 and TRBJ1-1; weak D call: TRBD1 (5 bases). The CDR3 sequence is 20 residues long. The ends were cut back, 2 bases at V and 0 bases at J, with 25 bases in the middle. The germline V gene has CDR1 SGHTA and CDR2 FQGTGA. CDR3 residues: CASSLGVLGVAAPMNTEAFF. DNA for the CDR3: TGTGCCAGCAGCTTAGGGGTACTGGGGGTCGCTGCCCCCATGAACACTGAAGCTTTCTTT.

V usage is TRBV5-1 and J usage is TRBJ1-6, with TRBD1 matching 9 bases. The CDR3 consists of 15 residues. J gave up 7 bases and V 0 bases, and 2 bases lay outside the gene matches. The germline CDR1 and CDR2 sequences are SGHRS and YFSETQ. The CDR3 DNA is TGCGCCAGCAGCTTGGAAACAGGGGGCAATTCACCCCTCCACTTT. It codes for CASSLETGGNSPLHF.

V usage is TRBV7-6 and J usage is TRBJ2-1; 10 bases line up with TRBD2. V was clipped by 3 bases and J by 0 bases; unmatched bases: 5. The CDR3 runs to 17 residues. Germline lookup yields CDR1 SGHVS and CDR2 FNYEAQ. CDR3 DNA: TGTGCCAGCAGCTTGCGGACTAGCGGAAGCTCCTACAATGAGCAGTTCTTC. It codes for CASSLRTSGSSYNEQFF.

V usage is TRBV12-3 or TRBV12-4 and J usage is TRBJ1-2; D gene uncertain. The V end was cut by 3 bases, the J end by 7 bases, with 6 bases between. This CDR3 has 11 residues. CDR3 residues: CASSLLGGYTF. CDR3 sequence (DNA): TGTGCCAGCAGTTTGTTAGGTGGCTACACCTTC.

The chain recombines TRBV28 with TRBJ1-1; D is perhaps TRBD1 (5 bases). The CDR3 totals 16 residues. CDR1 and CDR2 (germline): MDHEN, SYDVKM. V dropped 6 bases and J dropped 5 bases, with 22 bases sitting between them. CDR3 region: CASRRTGYQGQTEAFF. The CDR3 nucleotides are TGTGCCAGCAGAAGGACCGGGTACCAGGGTCAAACTGAAGCTTTCTTT.

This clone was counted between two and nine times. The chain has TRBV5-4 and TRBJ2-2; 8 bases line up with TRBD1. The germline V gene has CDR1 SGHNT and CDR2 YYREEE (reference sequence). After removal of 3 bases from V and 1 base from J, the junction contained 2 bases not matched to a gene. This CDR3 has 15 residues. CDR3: CASSSGTGNTGELFF. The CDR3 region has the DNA TGTGCCAGCAGCTCAGGGACAGGGAACACCGGGGAGCTGTTTTTT.

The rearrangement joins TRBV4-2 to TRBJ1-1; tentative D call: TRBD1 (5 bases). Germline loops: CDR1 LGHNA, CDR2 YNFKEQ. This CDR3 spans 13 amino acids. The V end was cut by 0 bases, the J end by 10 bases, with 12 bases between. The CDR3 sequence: CASSQEEGTAAFF. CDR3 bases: TGTGCCAGCAGCCAAGAGGAGGGGACGGCAGCTTTCTTT.

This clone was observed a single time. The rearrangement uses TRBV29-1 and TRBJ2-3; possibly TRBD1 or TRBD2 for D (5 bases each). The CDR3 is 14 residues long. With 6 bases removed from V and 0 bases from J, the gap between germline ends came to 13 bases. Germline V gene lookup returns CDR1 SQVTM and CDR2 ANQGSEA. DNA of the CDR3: TGCAGCGTAGGGGACCGTGCTAGCACAGATACGCAGTATTTT. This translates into CSVGDRASTDTQYF.

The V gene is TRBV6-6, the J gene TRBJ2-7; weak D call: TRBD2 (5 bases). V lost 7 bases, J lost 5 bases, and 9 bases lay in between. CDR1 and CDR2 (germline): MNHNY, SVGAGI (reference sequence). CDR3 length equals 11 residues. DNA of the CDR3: TGTGCCAGCACCAAGAGGGACGAGCAGTACTTC. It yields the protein CASTKRDEQYF.

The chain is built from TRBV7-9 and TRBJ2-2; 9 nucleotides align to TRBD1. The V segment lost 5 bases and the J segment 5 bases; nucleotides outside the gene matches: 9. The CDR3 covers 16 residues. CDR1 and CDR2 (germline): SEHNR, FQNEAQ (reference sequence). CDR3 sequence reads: CASSPPAGTGTGELFF. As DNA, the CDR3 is TGTGCCAGCAGCCCACCCGCCGGGACAGGGACCGGGGAGCTGTTTTTT. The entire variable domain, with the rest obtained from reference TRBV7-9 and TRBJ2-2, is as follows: DTGVSQNPRHKITKRGQNVTFRCDPISEHNRLYWYRQTLGQGPEFLTYFQNEAQLEKSRLLSDRFSAERPKGSFSTLEIQRTEQGDSAMYLCASSPPAGTGTGELFFGEGSRLTVL.

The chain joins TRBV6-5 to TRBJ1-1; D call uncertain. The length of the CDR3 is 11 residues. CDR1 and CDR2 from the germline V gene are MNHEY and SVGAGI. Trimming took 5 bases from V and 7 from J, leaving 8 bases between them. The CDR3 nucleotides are TGTGCCAGCAGTAGTTCCCATGAAGCTTTCTTT. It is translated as CASSSSHEAFF.

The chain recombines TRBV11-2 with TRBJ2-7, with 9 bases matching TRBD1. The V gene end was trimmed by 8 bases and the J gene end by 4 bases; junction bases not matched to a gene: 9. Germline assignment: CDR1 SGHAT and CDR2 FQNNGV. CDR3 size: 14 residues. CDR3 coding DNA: TGTGCCAGCGACCCTGGGGACAGGGCTTACGAGCAGTACTTC. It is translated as CASDPGDRAYEQYF.

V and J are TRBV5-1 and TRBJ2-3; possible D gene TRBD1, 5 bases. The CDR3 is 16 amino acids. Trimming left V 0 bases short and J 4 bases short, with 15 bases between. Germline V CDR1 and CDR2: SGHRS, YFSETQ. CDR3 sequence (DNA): TGCGCCAGCAGCTTGGGGCCTCAGGGTGGTTCAGATACGCAGTATTTT. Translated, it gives CASSLGPQGGSDTQYF. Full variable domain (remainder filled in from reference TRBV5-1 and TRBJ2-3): KAGVTQTPRYLIKTRGQQVTLSCSPISGHRSVSWYQQTPGQGLQFLFEYFSETQRNKGNFPGRFSGRQFSNSRSEMNVSTLELGDSALYLCASSLGPQGGSDTQYFGPGTRLTVL.

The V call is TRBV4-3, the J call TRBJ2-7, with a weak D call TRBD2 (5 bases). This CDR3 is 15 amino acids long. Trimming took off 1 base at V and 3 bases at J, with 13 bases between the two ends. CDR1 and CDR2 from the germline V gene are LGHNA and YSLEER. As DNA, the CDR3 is TGCGCCAGCAGCCAAGGGACTCATGGAGGCTACGAGCAGTACTTC. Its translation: CASSQGTHGGYEQYF.

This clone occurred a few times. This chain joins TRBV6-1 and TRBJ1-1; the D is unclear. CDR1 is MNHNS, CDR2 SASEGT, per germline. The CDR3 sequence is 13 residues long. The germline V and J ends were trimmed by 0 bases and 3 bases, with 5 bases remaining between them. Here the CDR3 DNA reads TGTGCCAGCAGTGAAGCGCTTGACACTGAAGCTTTCTTT. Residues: CASSEALDTEAFF.

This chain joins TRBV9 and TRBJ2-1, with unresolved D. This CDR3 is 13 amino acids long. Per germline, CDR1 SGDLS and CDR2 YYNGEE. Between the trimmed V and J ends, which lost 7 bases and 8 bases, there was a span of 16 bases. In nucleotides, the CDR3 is TGTGCCAGCGGCAAGGTCGATGCCGATGAGCAGTTCTTC. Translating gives CASGKVDADEQFF.

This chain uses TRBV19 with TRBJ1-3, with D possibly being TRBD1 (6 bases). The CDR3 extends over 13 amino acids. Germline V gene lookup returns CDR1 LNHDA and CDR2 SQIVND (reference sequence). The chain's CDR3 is CATNRDHGNTIYF. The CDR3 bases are TGTGCTACCAACAGGGACCATGGAAACACCATATATTTT.

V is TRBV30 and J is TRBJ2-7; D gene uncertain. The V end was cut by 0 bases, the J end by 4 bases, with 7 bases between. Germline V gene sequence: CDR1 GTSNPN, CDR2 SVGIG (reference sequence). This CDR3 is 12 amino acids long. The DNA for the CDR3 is TGTGCCTGGAGTGTAGACCGGTACGAGCAGTACTTC. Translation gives CAWSVDRYEQYF.